The present TCR beta chain was sequenced within a study of identical twins. The study, taken as a whole, reports: Findings depended on cross-sectional statistics rather than tracking the same donors. The study found excess low generation probability among twin-shared out-of-frame alpha sequences.

The V end was cut by 3 bases, the J end by 1 base, with 13 bases between. This CDR3 spans 15 amino acids. The germline V gene encodes CDR1 DFQATT and CDR2 SNEGSKA (reference sequence). This clonotype occurred a few times. What it recognizes is unknown. One entry per CDR3 protein results from TCRdb running MiXCR on the 5' RACE reads. Seen here are approximately 590,000 distinct CDR3 sequences, 9.6% observed once, and the top ten hold under 3%. These data were also reused for a study on yellow fever vaccine responses in identical twins.

V is TRBV20-1 and J is TRBJ2-4; no reliable D call. This TCR derives from a woman younger than 30 in good health. Specimen: PBMCs. This CDR3 is CSARNVELAKNIQYF. CDR3 nucleotides: TGCAGTGCTAGGAATGTAGAACTCGCCAAAAACATTCAGTACTTC.